The next 26 T cell receptor beta chains were all read from a single sample in a study of cytomegalovirus exposure and HLA in healthy donors. A multiplex PCR was run with 60 Vbeta primers and 13 Jbeta primers. The data were produced by immunoSEQ multiplex PCR, yet TCRdb's version contains in-frame clones alone and is incomplete. This table holds under 200,000 clones, over 75% found once. What was sequenced was PBMCs. These receptors all come from a woman in her 50s in good health and CMV-seronegative.

Concerning this clone itself: The junction shows a germline mismatch at one end, possibly a read error. The rearrangement links TRBV28 to TRBJ2-5, with D possibly being TRBD2 (7 bases). Per germline, CDR1 MDHEN and CDR2 SYDVKM. CDR3 length: 15 amino acids. CDR3 nucleotides: TGTGCCAGCAATTTAAATGGGGGGGCTCAAGAGACCCAGTACTTC. It is translated as CASNLNGGAQETQYF.

The chain carries TRBV28 and TRBJ1-5; TRBD1 matches 8 bases. Germline V gene sequence: CDR1 MDHEN, CDR2 SYDVKM. CDR3 size: 14 residues. J lost 6 bases, V lost 6 bases, and 7 bases had no gene match. The CDR3 DNA is TGTGCCAGCAGCCCTCAGGGGGCGGTTCAGCCCCAGCATTTT. Translation gives CASSPQGAVQPQHF. Together with reference TRBV28 and TRBJ1-5, the CDR3 gives the full variable domain: DVKVTQSSRYLVKRTGEKVFLECVQDMDHENMFWYRQDPGLGLRLIYFSYDVKMKEKGDIPEGYSVSREKKERFSLILESASTNQTSMYLCASSPQGAVQPQHFGDGTRLSIL.

This clone was seen once. The rearrangement joins TRBV6-1 to TRBJ1-3; TRBD1 matches at 9 bases. With 7 bases clipped from V and 1 base from J, the junction kept 5 bases outside the gene matches. CDR1 is MNHNS, CDR2 SASEGT, per germline. The CDR3 consists of 15 residues. The CDR3 reads CASTRGTGSGNTIYF. Written as DNA, the CDR3 is TGTGCCAGCACCCGAGGGACAGGGTCTGGAAACACCATATATTTT.

The gene calls are TRBV11-2 and TRBJ2-5; 9 positions agree with TRBD1. Germline V lookup: CDR1 SGHAT, CDR2 FQNNGV. With 3 bases clipped from V and 4 bases from J, the junction kept 12 bases outside the gene matches. This CDR3 region has 17 residues. CDR3 amino acids: CASSFIPGQGISETQYF. CDR3 sequence (DNA): TGTGCCAGCAGCTTCATTCCGGGACAGGGCATTTCAGAGACCCAGTACTTC.

The CDR3 DNA sequence: TGCGCCAGCAGCCAAGGGGGGACAGGGATCGGAGGGAACTATGGCTACACCTTC. It translates to CASSQGGTGIGGNYGYTF. The chain employs TRBV4-3 and TRBJ1-2, with TRBD1 identical over 9 bases. J gave up 2 bases and V 1 base, and 11 bases lay outside the gene matches. The CDR3 runs 18 residues. CDR1 is LGHNA and CDR2 is YSLEER in the germline V gene.

This chain joins TRBV10-2 and TRBJ2-3, with D hard to call. The V gene lost 4 bases and the J gene lost 1 base, with 6 bases spanning the gap. Per germline, CDR1 WSHSY and CDR2 SAAADI. The CDR3 is 13 residues long. The CDR3 loop reads CASSGVRTDTQYF. In DNA, the CDR3 is TGCGCCAGCAGTGGAGTTCGCACAGATACGCAGTATTTT.

In its sample, this clone was seen once. CDR3 sequence reads: CASSYSAGSGYTF. CDR3 DNA sequence: TGTGCCAGCAGTTACTCTGCAGGGTCGGGCTACACCTTC. The gene calls are TRBV6-5 and TRBJ1-2, with a tentative D call TRBD1 (5 bases). The CDR3 is 13 residues long. V shed 0 bases and J shed 8 bases, with 10 bases lying between them. The germline V gene encodes CDR1 MNHEY and CDR2 SVGAGI.

This clone appeared a single time. The V and J genes are TRBV6-5 and TRBJ2-3, with a weak D call TRBD2 (5 bases). Germline loops: CDR1 MNHEY, CDR2 SVGAGI. The CDR3 loop spans 14 amino acids. V lost 4 bases to trimming and J lost 2 bases, with 10 bases between them. The CDR3 DNA reads TGTGCCAGCAGTTCCGGACTTTACACAGATACGCAGTATTTT. Its translation is CASSSGLYTDTQYF.

The genes are TRBV2 and TRBJ2-5; possibly TRBD2 for D (5 bases). The germline V and J ends were trimmed by 3 bases and 1 base, with 12 bases remaining between them. The CDR3 length is 15 residues. Per germline, CDR1 SNHLY and CDR2 FYNNEI. CDR3 DNA sequence: TGTGCCAGCAGTGAGGGCGGGCGGTCCCAAGAGACCCAGTACTTC. The encoded protein is CASSEGGRSQETQYF.

The chain recombines TRBV10-1 with TRBJ2-2; the D gene is possibly TRBD2 (5 bases). This CDR3 comprises 15 residues. Trimming pared 0 bases from V and 5 bases from J, leaving 10 bases between. CDR1 WNHNN and CDR2 SYGVQD come from the germline V gene (reference sequence). The DNA of the CDR3 is TGCGCCAGCAGTGAGTCGTGGACTGCGACCGGGGAGCTGTTTTTT. It specifies CASSESWTATGELFF.

The J gene is TRBJ1-2, the V gene TRBV6-5, with 7 bases identical to TRBD1. From germline, CDR1 is MNHEY and CDR2 SVGAGI. The CDR3 sequence is 13 residues long. With V trimmed by 6 bases and J by 2 bases, 3 bases remained unmatched. In nucleotides, the CDR3 is TGTGCCAGCAGCAACAGGGGAAACTATGGCTACACCTTC. Its translation is CASSNRGNYGYTF.

The V and J genes are TRBV19 and TRBJ2-5; 7 bases are a match to TRBD2. CDR1 is LNHDA, CDR2 SQIVND, per germline (reference sequence). J gave up 2 bases and V 6 bases, and 6 bases lay outside the gene matches. The CDR3 has 14 residues. The CDR3 nucleotides are TGTGCCAGTAGCCCAGCGGGGACTCAAGAGACCCAGTACTTC. Protein: CASSPAGTQETQYF.

J is TRBJ2-2 and V is TRBV18; maybe TRBD2 (5 bases). The germline V gene encodes CDR1 KGHSH and CDR2 LQKENI. Between the trimmed V and J ends, which lost 3 bases and 4 bases, there was a span of 15 bases. The CDR3 is 16 amino acids. CDR3 coding DNA: TGTGCCAGCTCACCGACCCTGAAAGGAGGCACCGGGGAGCTGTTTTTT. It codes for CASSPTLKGGTGELFF.

The chain uses TRBV7-2 and TRBJ1-4; maybe TRBD1 (5 bases). Trimming stripped 0 bases from V and 7 bases from J, with 12 bases between. This CDR3 contains 15 residues. CDR1 and CDR2 (germline): SGHTA, FQGNSA. The CDR3 loop is CASSLARGNGEKLFF. For the CDR3, the DNA is TGTGCCAGCAGCTTAGCAAGGGGCAATGGTGAAAAACTGTTTTTT.

This clone has more than one count but fewer than ten. The CDR3, as DNA: TGTGCCAGCAGCCCCTATAGCAATCAGCCCCAGCATTTT. Encoded protein: CASSPYSNQPQHF. The chain carries TRBV16 and TRBJ1-5; D remains unclear. With 4 bases removed from V and 0 bases from J, the gap between germline ends came to 4 bases. CDR3 size: 13 residues. Looked up from germline, CDR1 is KGHSY and CDR2 is FQNENV.

The chain couples TRBV28 to TRBJ2-7, with TRBD2 identical over 8 bases. The germline CDR1 and CDR2 sequences are MDHEN and SYDVKM. The CDR3 totals 14 residues. V lost 3 bases and J lost 6; bases outside the gene matches: 7. CDR3: CASSFSGGPGEQYF. The CDR3 region has the DNA TGTGCCAGCAGTTTCTCGGGGGGGCCGGGCGAGCAGTACTTC. The full variable domain, with the rest looked up from reference TRBV28 and TRBJ2-7, is DVKVTQSSRYLVKRTGEKVFLECVQDMDHENMFWYRQDPGLGLRLIYFSYDVKMKEKGDIPEGYSVSREKKERFSLILESASTNQTSMYLCASSFSGGPGEQYFGPGTRLTVT.

The rearrangement joins TRBV5-1 to TRBJ2-6; D perhaps matches TRBD2 (5 bases). The V end lost 0 bases, the J end lost 2 bases, and 12 bases lay between the germline ends. The CDR3 contains 17 residues. Germline assignment: CDR1 SGHRS and CDR2 YFSETQ. Here the CDR3 DNA reads TGCGCCAGCAGCTTGGGGTTCGGGGTAACTGGGGCCAACGTCCTGACTTTC. It codes for CASSLGFGVTGANVLTF. The full variable domain, with the rest looked up from reference TRBV5-1 and TRBJ2-6, is KAGVTQTPRYLIKTRGQQVTLSCSPISGHRSVSWYQQTPGQGLQFLFEYFSETQRNKGNFPGRFSGRQFSNSRSEMNVSTLELGDSALYLCASSLGFGVTGANVLTFGAGSRLTVL.

The CDR3 DNA reads TGTGCCAGCAGCTTATCATCAATAGCCAAAAACATTCAGTACTTC. Amino acids: CASSLSSIAKNIQYF. The chain is built from TRBV7-9 and TRBJ2-4; D is unclear. The CDR3 is made up of 15 amino acids. The germline gives CDR1 SEHNR, CDR2 FQNEAQ (reference sequence). V was shortened by 2 bases and J by 0 bases, with 8 bases between the two germline ends.

About this clone: Other DNA sequences in this specimen translate into the identical CDR3. The chain uses TRBV5-1 and TRBJ1-2; possible D gene TRBD1, 6 bases. This CDR3 contains 13 residues. V lost 1 base to trimming and J lost 3 bases, with 7 bases between them. Germline assignment: CDR1 SGHRS and CDR2 YFSETQ. As DNA, the CDR3 is TGCGCCAGCAGCTTGCGGACAGACTATGGCTACACCTTC. Its translation is CASSLRTDYGYTF.

Only a few counts were recorded for this clone. V and J are TRBV27 and TRBJ2-5; D possibly corresponds to TRBD1 (5 bases). This CDR3 is built from 13 residues. Germline-derived CDR1 and CDR2 are MNHEY and SMNVEV (reference sequence). Trimming took off 5 bases at V and 3 bases at J, with 10 bases between the two ends. In DNA, the CDR3 is TGTGCCAGCAGTGGTGACAGCAAAGAGACCCAGTACTTC. Translation: CASSGDSKETQYF.

The sample holds a few counts of this clone. This sequence joins TRBV19 and TRBJ2-6; 7 bases line up with TRBD1. In germline, CDR1 is LNHDA, CDR2 SQIVND (reference sequence). V dropped 5 bases and J dropped 1; count of bases not matched to a gene: 14. This CDR3 is built from 19 residues. The CDR3 DNA sequence: TGTGCCAGTAGTCGGAACAGGGGAAGCCTATTTTCTGGGGCCAACGTCCTGACTTTC. Its protein is CASSRNRGSLFSGANVLTF. The full variable domain, completed using reference TRBV19 and TRBJ2-6, is DGGITQSPKYLFRKEGQNVTLSCEQNLNHDAMYWYRQDPGQGLRLIYYSQIVNDFQKGDIAEGYSVSREKKESFPLTVTSAQKNPTAFYLCASSRNRGSLFSGANVLTFGAGSRLTVL.

The V gene is TRBV4-1, the J gene TRBJ2-1; D remains ambiguous. The V gene lost 0 bases and the J gene lost 0 bases, with 9 bases spanning the gap. Germline V gene sequence: CDR1 MGHRA, CDR2 YSYEKL. The CDR3 is 16 amino acids. The CDR3 DNA reads TGCGCCAGCAGCCAAGACAGGCTAAGCTCCTACAATGAGCAGTTCTTC. Encoded protein: CASSQDRLSSYNEQFF.

V and J are TRBV5-4 and TRBJ2-5, with a possible D match to TRBD2 (5 bases). Germline V CDR1 and CDR2: SGHNT, YYREEE (reference sequence). CDR3 length: 13 amino acids. Trimming shortened V by 2 bases and J by 4 bases, and 9 bases separated the two germline ends. For the CDR3, the DNA is TGTGCCAGCAGCTTCCTAGCCACAGAGACCCAGTACTTC. Translated, it gives CASSFLATETQYF.

The chain recombines TRBV29-1 with TRBJ2-2; 11 bases line up with TRBD1. The CDR3 length is 14 residues. J was trimmed by 5 bases and V by 2 bases; bases with no gene match: 1. CDR1 and CDR2 (germline): SQVTM, ANQGSEA. This chain's CDR3 is CSVERDRGTGELFF. CDR3 sequence (DNA): TGCAGCGTTGAACGGGACAGGGGGACCGGGGAGCTGTTTTTT.

The V gene is TRBV7-9, the J gene TRBJ1-1; 7 bases fit TRBD1. CDR1 is SEHNR and CDR2 is FQNEAQ in the germline V gene (reference sequence). The CDR3 has 14 amino acids. Trimming at V came to 5 bases and at J to 5 bases, leaving 8 bases not matched to a gene. The CDR3 loop is CASSPTGEGTEAFF. As DNA, the CDR3 is TGTGCCAGCAGCCCAACAGGGGAAGGGACTGAAGCTTTCTTT.

The CDR3, as DNA: TGCAGCGTCCGAGGCTCCCAACCGTTTCGTAGTACGCAGTATTTT. This sequence encodes CSVRGSQPFRSTQYF. The genes are TRBV29-1 and TRBJ2-3; D remains ambiguous. V lost 6 bases and J lost 8, with 24 bases in between. This CDR3 spans 15 amino acids. The V gene's germline CDR1 is SQVTM and CDR2 ANQGSEA.